These 6 T cell receptor beta chains were all obtained from the same sample, sequenced in a study of response to subunit inactivated influenza vaccine. TCRdb re-analysed the RT-PCR reads in MiXCR, keeping a single row per CDR3 protein. The sample has about 620,000 distinct CDR3 sequences, 12% seen once; the top ten hold roughly 10%. Here the sequenced sample was PBMCs from blood, taken on the day of vaccination. Source of these receptors: a man aged 50 to 60 who received an inactivated influenza vaccine.

V usage is TRBV7-6 and J usage is TRBJ2-7; 9 bases map to TRBD1. CDR1 SGHVS and CDR2 FNYEAQ come from the germline V gene. V shed 8 bases, J shed 5 bases, and the junction held 7 bases outside the gene matches. The CDR3 totals 13 residues. This chain's CDR3 is CASSRTGANEQYF. The CDR3 DNA sequence: TGTGCCAGCTCCCGGACAGGGGCCAACGAGCAGTACTTC.

This clonotype has a count of ten or more. This chain connects TRBV29-1 to TRBJ2-2; no reliable D call. V was pared by 6 bases and J by 1 base, with 12 bases between. CDR1 and CDR2 from the germline V gene are SQVTM and ANQGSEA. The CDR3 runs 14 residues. CDR3: CSVQGNQNTGELFF. In DNA, the CDR3 is TGCAGCGTCCAAGGCAACCAGAACACCGGGGAGCTGTTTTTT.

The J gene is TRBJ2-1, the V gene TRBV18; no clear D gene. V lost 2 bases and J lost 12, with 14 bases in between. The CDR3 covers 13 residues. CDR1 is KGHSH, CDR2 LQKENI, per germline. CDR3: CASSPRSGQMQFF. DNA for the CDR3: TGTGCCAGCTCACCAAGATCAGGCCAGATGCAGTTCTTC. Using reference TRBV18 and TRBJ2-1 for the parts outside the CDR3, the full variable domain is NAGVMQNPRHLVRRRGQEARLRCSPMKGHSHVYWYRQLPEEGLKFMVYLQKENIIDESGMPKERFSAEFPKEGPSILRIQQVVRGDSAAYFCASSPRSGQMQFFGPGTRLTVL.

The chain carries TRBV18 and TRBJ1-5; no firm D call. CDR3 size: 15 residues. V lost 1 base to trimming and J lost 2 bases, with 9 bases between them. Germline V lookup: CDR1 KGHSH, CDR2 LQKENI. CDR3 bases: TGTGCCAGCTCACCACAGGCCTATGGCAATCAGCCCCAGCATTTT. It encodes CASSPQAYGNQPQHF.

This clonotype has only a few counts. This chain links TRBV30 with TRBJ2-2; D call uncertain. Trimming took 8 bases from V and 1 from J, leaving 8 bases between them. Germline CDR1 is GTSNPN and CDR2 is SVGIG (reference sequence). This CDR3 comprises 12 residues. The CDR3 here is CAGWRNTGELFF. CDR3 nucleotides: TGTGCCGGATGGAGGAACACCGGGGAGCTGTTTTTT.

In DNA, the CDR3 is TGTGCCAGTAAAGGGTTTGAGCAGTACTTC. It specifies CASKGFEQYF. This chain uses TRBV2 with TRBJ2-7; D not certain. Germline V gene sequence: CDR1 SNHLY, CDR2 FYNNEI. Trimming removed 9 bases from V and 7 bases from J, with 10 bases in between. This CDR3 contains 10 residues. Together with reference TRBV2 and TRBJ2-7, the CDR3 gives the full variable domain: EPEVTQTPSHQVTQMGQEVILRCVPISNHLYFYWYRQILGQKVEFLVSFYNNEISEKSEIFDDQFSVERPDGSNFTLKIRSTKLEDSAMYFCASKGFEQYFGPGTRLTVT.